This note documents a single T cell receptor (beta chain) sequence. Its antigen is currently unknown. These data originate in a study of human T cells and chemical hapten exposure. Turning to the study itself: Small volume differences among pooled libraries mainly caused per-sample TCR yield variation.

Study results and caveats: DPC sensitization produced no change in TCRs with frequency above 1 in 1000. Alopecia affected the donors, so their immune response may differ from healthy people's.

TCRdb redid the calling of the RACE reads with MiXCR, one entry per CDR3 protein. The sample yields approximately 60,000 distinct CDR3 sequences, 9.5% to 10% seen once. Sample time point: pre-sensitization, week 0. The treatment here: therapeutic diphenylcyclopropenone sensitization with weekly scalp DPC. RNA extraction used unfractionated whole blood as the source of total RNA. The clonotype was recovered from a middle-aged man with alopecia areata. Some clones in this sample may be carry-over from other donors' samples. Specimen: whole blood, collected in connection with sensitization to the hapten diphenylcyclopropenone (DPC).

The CDR3 DNA sequence: TGCAGTGCTAGACTAGCGGGAGGTACCGGGGAGCTGTTTTTT. Amino acid sequence: CSARLAGGTGELFF. J is TRBJ2-2 and V is TRBV20-1, with 11 bases that match TRBD2. J lost 5 bases, V lost 2 bases, and 1 base had no gene match. Germline V CDR1 and CDR2: DFQATT, SNEGSKA (reference sequence). The CDR3 loop spans 14 amino acids.